The clone carrying this T cell receptor beta chain occurred a few times. Its antigen is still unknown. The entry originates in a study of CD8+CD57+ T cells in acquired aplastic anemia. Study details: Sorted CD4+ and CD8+ cell DNA averaged roughly 3.2 ug. Broader study findings: Found in both controls and patients were 25 to 35 CD8+ CDR3 sequences.

CDR3 and TCR beta VDJ profiling relied on a genomic DNA template. TCRdb re-derived calls from the reads in MiXCR, one entry per CDR3 protein. The data hold approximately 190,000 distinct CDR3 sequences, with nearly 50% observed a single time. Germline CDR1 and CDR2: SGDLS and YYNGEE. This CDR3 spans 11 amino acids. Trimming pared 0 bases from V and 8 bases from J, leaving 5 bases between. In patients chosen for sequencing, flow cytometry had shown CD8+CD57+ cell expansion. All participating patients were living with severe acquired aplastic anemia. Untreated patients provided the blood samples, with no therapy given before sampling.

The genes are TRBV9 and TRBJ1-2, with D unclear. The sample comprised sorted CD4+, CD8+, or CD8+CD57+ T cells (not recorded which) from PBMCs. The clonotype comes from a human donor with aplastic anemia. The CDR3 DNA reads TGTGCCAGCAGCGTAGGGGAGGGCTACACCTTC. Residues: CASSVGEGYTF.